This TCR beta chain derives from a study of blood T cells in healthy people across ages. A second PCR of roughly 6 to 12 cycles used a sample-barcoded 5' primer and a J-beta primer mix. Template switching added a 12-random-nucleotide identifier to every cDNA molecule. TCRdb used MiXCR to reprocess the 5' RACE reads, holding one entry per CDR3 protein. The repertoire includes 1.5 million to 2 million distinct CDR3 sequences, 25% to 30% of them detected once, and less than 9.5% sits in the top ten. This CDR3 is 15 amino acids long. The germline CDR1 and CDR2 sequences are DFQATT and SNEGSKA (reference sequence). The ends were cut back, 1 base at V and 3 bases at J, with 14 bases in the middle.

The sample was blood. The chain links TRBV20-1 to TRBJ2-3, with D perhaps TRBD2 (5 bases). The TCR comes from a woman in her twenties or thirties in good health. The CDR3 DNA reads TGCAGTGCTAGAGCTCCGAGGGTTTGGACAGATACGCAGTATTTT. Its protein product is CSARAPRVWTDTQYF.